This T cell receptor beta chain came from a study of early stage breast cancer tumors. Turning to the study itself: Each sample averaged around 10-fold read coverage.

A remark on this clone: Its antigen is still unknown.

The data were produced by immunoSEQ multiplex PCR, yet TCRdb's version contains in-frame clones alone and is incomplete. The profile shows about 2,500 clones, about 71% of them singletons. CDR1 and CDR2 from the germline V gene are KGHSH and LQKENI. The CDR3 sequence is 17 residues long. The germline V and J ends were trimmed by 6 bases and 5 bases, with 26 bases remaining between them. Study-wide results and limits: Comparing each tissue with blood distinguished tumor from normal in about 85% of the 16 patients.

The source is a person aged 45 to 59 with breast cancer. Material: normal breast tissue next to the tumor. This chain uses TRBV18 with TRBJ2-7; D might be TRBD1 (6 bases). The CDR3 sequence is CASSARVEWGLSHEQYF. The CDR3 DNA reads TGTGCCAGCTCGGCCAGGGTGGAGTGGGGGCTTTCCCACGAGCAGTACTTC.